This T cell receptor beta chain derives from a study of blood T cell repertoires in COVID-19. Study details: From the United States, Italy and Spain came samples of acute and convalescent COVID-19. In each case, the material was cDNA or gDNA derived from T cells, B-cell-depleted T cells, or PBMCs.

V was trimmed by 6 bases and J by 2 bases, leaving 12 bases between them. CDR1 and CDR2 from the germline V gene are SGHTA and FQGNSA. The CDR3 spans 14 residues. Profiled with immunoSEQ multiplex PCR; TCRdb holds only in-frame clones, not every one. The repertoire holds about 150,000 clones, about 85% seen once, with approximately 3.8% in the top ten. V gene TRBV7-2 combines with J gene TRBJ2-3; TRBD1 is a possible D gene (6 bases). Sequenced: PBMCs or T cells enriched from blood (not recorded which). This sequence was found in a woman between 40 and 55 years old who had been exposed to COVID-19. CDR3 region: CASRAGTNTDTQYF. In DNA, the CDR3 is TGTGCCAGCAGGGCCGGGACAAACACAGATACGCAGTATTTT.